This T cell receptor beta chain derives from a study of technical replicates of blood from a few donors. Trimming cost V 2 bases and J 7 bases; bases outside gene matches: 4. The CDR3 runs to 13 residues. Germline lookup yields CDR1 SGHTA and CDR2 FQGTGA. Using immunoSEQ multiplex PCR, the repertoire was profiled, and TCRdb retains in-frame clones only, with some absent. Among approximately 88,000 clones, around 96% were seen once, and the ten largest hold around 0.28%. Sequencing used T cells isolated from PBMCs. The clonotype was recovered from a human donor in good health. The chain carries TRBV7-3 and TRBJ1-1; 7 bases are a match to TRBD1. CDR3 amino acids: CASSLQGGDEAFF. The CDR3 coding sequence is TGTGCCAGCAGCTTACAGGGGGGAGATGAAGCTTTCTTT.